These T cell receptor beta chains were read from a single sample in a study of T cell responses to AZD1222 COVID-19 vaccine. Here immunoSEQ multiplex PCR was the method, and the copy in TCRdb shows in-frame clones only, minus some. The table lists about 200,000 clones, roughly 90% of them singletons. This sample comprised peripheral blood, obtained 28 days after the second AZD1222 dose. The receptors shown here come from an adult who received the AZD1222 COVID-19 vaccine. CDR3s include the opening cysteine and the closing phenylalanine or tryptophan. Fields, in order: J gene, V gene, clone size, D gene, CDR3 DNA, CDR3 protein. A D gene is named only where the DNA matches it firmly. Clone size, where shown, is once, few, many, or a class for clones that have expanded.

j_call: TRBJ2-7; v_call: TRBV4-2; clone_size: .; d_call: .; cdr3_nt: TGTGCCAGCAGCCAAGTACTGGGCCAGGGGTTCTACGAGCAGTACTTC; cdr3_aa: CASSQVLGQGFYEQYF
j_call: TRBJ2-1; v_call: TRBV12-3/TRBV12-4; clone_size: .; d_call: TRBD2; cdr3_nt: TGTGCCAGCAGCCCTCGTAGCGGGAGAGAGCAGTTCTTC; cdr3_aa: CASSPRSGREQFF
j_call: TRBJ2-3; v_call: TRBV10-3; clone_size: .; d_call: TRBD1; cdr3_nt: TGTGCCATCAGTGTAACCGGGACAGGGGAAGATACGCAGTATTTT; cdr3_aa: CAISVTGTGEDTQYF
j_call: TRBJ2-3; v_call: TRBV4-1; clone_size: .; d_call: .; cdr3_nt: TGCGCCAGCAGCCAAGATCAAGATACGCAGTATTTT; cdr3_aa: CASSQDQDTQYF
j_call: TRBJ2-7; v_call: TRBV4-1; clone_size: once; d_call: .; cdr3_nt: TGCGCCAGCAGTCATGACTACCACCCTCAGGGCGAGCAGTACTTC; cdr3_aa: CASSHDYHPQGEQYF
j_call: TRBJ1-6; v_call: TRBV5-1; clone_size: .; d_call: TRBD1; cdr3_nt: TGCGCCAGCAGCTTGGTCCGACAGGGATCCTCACCCCTCCACTTT; cdr3_aa: CASSLVRQGSSPLHF
j_call: TRBJ2-1; v_call: TRBV28; clone_size: .; d_call: .; cdr3_nt: TGTGCCAGCAGTTTATTCCAAGGTACCAATGAGCAGTTCTTC; cdr3_aa: CASSLFQGTNEQFF
j_call: TRBJ1-2; v_call: TRBV5-4; clone_size: .; d_call: TRBD1; cdr3_nt: TGTGCCAGCAGCTTGGGGCAGGGGGCGAACTATGGCTACACCTTC; cdr3_aa: CASSLGQGANYGYTF
j_call: TRBJ2-1; v_call: TRBV7-2; clone_size: .; d_call: .; cdr3_nt: TGTGCCAGCAGCTTAGGGGTCACTAGAGAGCAGTTCTTC; cdr3_aa: CASSLGVTREQFF
j_call: TRBJ2-2; v_call: TRBV11-2; clone_size: .; d_call: TRBD1; cdr3_nt: TGTGCCAGCAGCAAAACGCCCCGACAGGGGGTCACCGGGGAGCTGTTTTTT; cdr3_aa: CASSKTPRQGVTGELFF
j_call: TRBJ1-2; v_call: TRBV27; clone_size: few; d_call: .; cdr3_nt: TGTGCCAGCAGATCTTCAAGGGCGGGGGTGTCCTATGGCTACACCTTC; cdr3_aa: CASRSSRAGVSYGYTF
j_call: TRBJ2-1; v_call: TRBV5-1; clone_size: .; d_call: TRBD1; cdr3_nt: TGCGCCAGCAGCCTCGGGGACAGGGGGTACAATGAGCAGTTCTTC; cdr3_aa: CASSLGDRGYNEQFF
j_call: TRBJ1-2; v_call: TRBV6-5; clone_size: .; d_call: TRBD1; cdr3_nt: TGTGCCAGCAGTTACTCGATAGGGACAGCCATACGGGGCTACACCTTC; cdr3_aa: CASSYSIGTAIRGYTF
j_call: TRBJ2-7; v_call: TRBV28; clone_size: .; d_call: .; cdr3_nt: TGTGCCAGCAGAAGGGAGCGCGCGCTCGAGCAGTACTTC; cdr3_aa: CASRRERALEQYF
j_call: TRBJ2-1; v_call: TRBV5-6; clone_size: .; d_call: TRBD2; cdr3_nt: TGTGCCAGCAGCCGGAGGGGGACTAGCGGGAGGCACTACAATGAGCAGTTCTTC; cdr3_aa: CASSRRGTSGRHYNEQFF
j_call: TRBJ1-2; v_call: TRBV4-1; clone_size: once; d_call: .; cdr3_nt: TGCGCCAGCAGCCAAGATGGATTCTATGGCTACACCTTC; cdr3_aa: CASSQDGFYGYTF
j_call: TRBJ2-5; v_call: TRBV18; clone_size: .; d_call: TRBD2; cdr3_nt: TGTGCCAGCTCACCCGGGACTAGCGACGGGACCCAGTACTTC; cdr3_aa: CASSPGTSDGTQYF
j_call: TRBJ1-1; v_call: TRBV5-1; clone_size: .; d_call: .; cdr3_nt: TGCGCCAGCAGCTTGGTCGGCGGGGAGGATGCTTTCTTT; cdr3_aa: CASSLVGGEDAFF
j_call: TRBJ1-2; v_call: TRBV7-2; clone_size: .; d_call: .; cdr3_nt: TGTGCCAGCAGCCTCCTGGGGCCGGGGGGCCCTAACTATGGCTACACCTTC; cdr3_aa: CASSLLGPGGPNYGYTF
j_call: TRBJ2-1; v_call: TRBV2; clone_size: .; d_call: TRBD2; cdr3_nt: TGTGCCAGCAGTGAGGATAGCGGGAGTGTCTACAATGAGCAGTTCTTC; cdr3_aa: CASSEDSGSVYNEQFF
j_call: TRBJ1-4; v_call: TRBV19; clone_size: few; d_call: .; cdr3_nt: TGTGCCAGTAGTATTGGGGCAGGGGCTAATGAAAAACTGTTTTTT; cdr3_aa: CASSIGAGANEKLFF
j_call: TRBJ2-1; v_call: TRBV7-2; clone_size: .; d_call: TRBD2; cdr3_nt: TGTGCCAGCAGCCCCCAAGGGGGACTAGTAGGTTACAATGAGCAGTTCTTC; cdr3_aa: CASSPQGGLVGYNEQFF
j_call: TRBJ2-1; v_call: TRBV18; clone_size: .; d_call: TRBD2; cdr3_nt: TGTGCCAGCTCACCCTCACTAGCGGCGTACAATGAGCAGTTCTTC; cdr3_aa: CASSPSLAAYNEQFF
j_call: TRBJ2-1; v_call: TRBV21-1; clone_size: .; d_call: .; cdr3_nt: TGTGCCAGCAGCACTCGACCACCAGGGACTAGCGCCCACAATGAGCAGTTCTTC; cdr3_aa: CASSTRPPGTSAHNEQFF
j_call: TRBJ2-1; v_call: TRBV12-3/TRBV12-4; clone_size: .; d_call: .; cdr3_nt: TGTGCCAGCAGTAACGACCTTTACAATGAGCAGTTCTTC; cdr3_aa: CASSNDLYNEQFF
j_call: TRBJ2-7; v_call: TRBV6-5; clone_size: .; d_call: .; cdr3_nt: TGTGCCAGCAGTCCGGGCTACGGCCCGTACGAGCAGTACTTC; cdr3_aa: CASSPGYGPYEQYF
j_call: TRBJ2-7; v_call: TRBV6-2/TRBV6-3; clone_size: .; d_call: .; cdr3_nt: TGTGCCAGCAGTTTCCTTATCGACGAGCAGTACTTC; cdr3_aa: CASSFLIDEQYF
j_call: TRBJ2-3; v_call: TRBV24-1; clone_size: once; d_call: .; cdr3_nt: TGTGCCACCAGTGACCCGTGGGGAGGAGACACAGATACGCAGTATTTT; cdr3_aa: CATSDPWGGDTDTQYF